This passage covers 14 T cell receptor beta chains from one sample sequenced in a study of persistence of HIV-infected CD4 T cells. This was the immunoSEQ version 4 assay in survey mode. Libraries were prepared by immunoSEQ multiplex PCR; TCRdb keeps only in-frame clonotypes and omits some of them. The profile shows about 45,000 clones, around 90% of them singletons. Their antigens are not known. Anti-CD3/anti-CD28 beads served as a nonspecific positive control stimulus. Sorting selected CD4+ T cells upregulating both CD40 ligand and CD69. The sequences come from CD4+ T cells sorted from PBMCs after approximately 19-hour stimulation, collected from a patient who received antiretroviral therapy. These receptors all come from an adult woman with HIV who was CMV-seropositive.

V gene TRBV5-4 combines with J gene TRBJ1-2; 8 bases are shared with TRBD1. This CDR3 has 13 amino acids. Germline CDR1 reads SGHNT; CDR2 reads YYREEE (reference sequence). After removal of 5 bases from V and 2 bases from J, the junction contained 2 bases not matched to a gene. CDR3 residues: CASSRQGNYGYTF. The CDR3 DNA reads TGTGCCAGCAGTAGACAGGGGAACTATGGCTACACCTTC.

The V and J genes are TRBV2 and TRBJ1-5; TRBD1 agrees at 11 bases. V was pared by 4 bases and J by 3 bases, with 5 bases of the junction left unmatched. CDR1 SNHLY and CDR2 FYNNEI come from the germline V gene. The CDR3 runs 16 residues. The CDR3: CASSGGQGDYNQPQHF. CDR3 nucleotides: TGTGCCAGCAGTGGGGGACAGGGGGATTACAATCAGCCCCAGCATTTT. The whole variable domain, filled in from reference TRBV2 and TRBJ1-5, reads EPEVTQTPSHQVTQMGQEVILRCVPISNHLYFYWYRQILGQKVEFLVSFYNNEISEKSEIFDDQFSVERPDGSNFTLKIRSTKLEDSAMYFCASSGGQGDYNQPQHFGDGTRLSIL.

The rearrangement links TRBV10-3 to TRBJ1-2, with D uncertain. Trimming cost V 4 bases and J 2 bases, with 8 bases left between them. This CDR3 is built from 13 residues. Looked up from germline, CDR1 is ENHRY and CDR2 is SYGVKD. The CDR3 bases are TGTGCCATCAGTGGAGGTCTCAACTATGGCTACACCTTC. Translating it yields CAISGGLNYGYTF.

V gene TRBV2 combines with J gene TRBJ1-3, with 7 bases fitting TRBD1. Unmatched junction bases numbered 10, after V lost 6 bases and J lost 2 bases. CDR3 size: 16 residues. Germline V CDR1 and CDR2: SNHLY, FYNNEI. The CDR3 nucleotides are TGTGCCAGCAGCGTCCTAGGGACAGCAACTGGAAACACCATATATTTT. Amino acid sequence: CASSVLGTATGNTIYF.

This chain links TRBV19 with TRBJ2-2; possible D gene TRBD2, 6 bases. V was pared by 2 bases and J by 0 bases, with 10 bases between. There are 16 residues in the CDR3. Looked up from germline, CDR1 is LNHDA and CDR2 is SQIVND (reference sequence). The CDR3 spells CASSIPGTSNTGELFF. CDR3 bases: TGTGCCAGTAGTATACCCGGGACTTCGAACACCGGGGAGCTGTTTTTT.

The chain is built from TRBV6-5 and TRBJ2-2; 9 bases match TRBD1. V shed 4 bases and J 1 base; nucleotides not matched to a gene: 1. CDR3 length equals 15 residues. The germline gives CDR1 MNHEY, CDR2 SVGAGI. The DNA of the CDR3 is TGTGCCAGCAGTTGGGGACAGGGGAACACCGGGGAGCTGTTTTTT. It is translated as CASSWGQGNTGELFF.

This chain joins TRBV11-3 and TRBJ1-1; TRBD1 agrees at 11 bases. The V and J ends lost 2 bases and 7 bases, in that order; junction bases with no gene match: 9. Germline lookup yields CDR1 SGHNT and CDR2 YENEEA. The CDR3 consists of 16 residues. CDR3 sequence: CASSLTDTGTGGEAFF. DNA of the CDR3: TGTGCCAGCAGCTTAACAGACACCGGGACAGGGGGTGAAGCTTTCTTT.

The chain uses TRBV4-1 and TRBJ2-6, with TRBD1 as a possible D gene (5 bases). CDR1 is MGHRA, CDR2 YSYEKL, per germline. The V end lost 0 bases, the J end lost 0 bases, and 9 bases lay between the germline ends. The CDR3 totals 17 residues. For the CDR3, the DNA is TGCGCCAGCAGCCAAGAGCAGGGCCTCTCTGGGGCCAACGTCCTGACTTTC. It specifies CASSQEQGLSGANVLTF.

The V gene is TRBV5-1, the J gene TRBJ2-4, with 7 bases fitting TRBD1. Germline CDR1 is SGHRS and CDR2 is YFSETQ. The CDR3 contains 15 residues. The ends lost 0 bases at V and 3 bases at J; junction bases unmatched: 3. In nucleotides, the CDR3 is TGCGCCAGCAGCTTGGGGCAGGGGGTCAAAAACATTCAGTACTTC. It translates to CASSLGQGVKNIQYF. Filled out from reference TRBV5-1 and TRBJ2-4, the complete variable domain reads KAGVTQTPRYLIKTRGQQVTLSCSPISGHRSVSWYQQTPGQGLQFLFEYFSETQRNKGNFPGRFSGRQFSNSRSEMNVSTLELGDSALYLCASSLGQGVKNIQYFGAGTRLSVL.

This sequence joins TRBV12-3 or TRBV12-4 and TRBJ2-7, with D hard to call. The germline V and J ends were trimmed by 2 bases and 1 base, with 6 bases remaining between them. This CDR3 is 13 amino acids long. This chain's CDR3 is CASSLHGSYEQYF. DNA for the CDR3: TGTGCCAGCAGTTTACACGGATCCTACGAGCAGTACTTC.

The rearrangement uses TRBV5-5 and TRBJ2-3; TRBD2 matches 10 bases. Trimming took 4 bases from V and 4 from J; bases not matched to a gene: 6. The CDR3 spans 15 residues. Germline CDR1 reads SGHKS; CDR2 reads YYEKEE (reference sequence). The CDR3 sequence: CASSIGTSVADTQYF. The CDR3 DNA reads as TGTGCCAGCAGCATCGGGACTAGCGTTGCAGATACGCAGTATTTT.

CDR3 in DNA: TGTGCCAGCAGCTTGACAGTTACTAATGAAAAACTGTTTTTT. Encoded protein: CASSLTVTNEKLFF. The chain employs TRBV7-8 and TRBJ1-4, with D tentatively TRBD1 (5 bases). The CDR3 totals 14 residues. V was clipped by 3 bases and J by 2 bases, with 7 bases between them. CDR1 SGHVS and CDR2 FQNEAQ come from the germline V gene.

The V gene is TRBV15, the J gene TRBJ2-1; TRBD1 agrees at 8 bases. The germline gives CDR1 LNHNV, CDR2 YYDKDF (reference sequence). With V trimmed by 3 bases and J by 1 base, 14 bases remained unmatched. The CDR3 consists of 19 residues. CDR3 nucleotides: TGTGCCACCAGCAGCACAGGGGGGACAAGTCGGGGGTCCTACAATGAGCAGTTCTTC. Its protein product is CATSSTGGTSRGSYNEQFF.

This chain joins TRBV10-1 and TRBJ2-7; 9 bases line up with TRBD1. This CDR3 contains 13 residues. Germline CDR1 and CDR2: WNHNN and SYGVQD (reference sequence). With V trimmed by 8 bases and J by 7 bases, 9 bases remained unmatched. CDR3 residues: CASCRDRDGEQYF. The DNA for the CDR3 is TGCGCCAGCTGCCGGGACAGGGACGGAGAGCAGTACTTC.